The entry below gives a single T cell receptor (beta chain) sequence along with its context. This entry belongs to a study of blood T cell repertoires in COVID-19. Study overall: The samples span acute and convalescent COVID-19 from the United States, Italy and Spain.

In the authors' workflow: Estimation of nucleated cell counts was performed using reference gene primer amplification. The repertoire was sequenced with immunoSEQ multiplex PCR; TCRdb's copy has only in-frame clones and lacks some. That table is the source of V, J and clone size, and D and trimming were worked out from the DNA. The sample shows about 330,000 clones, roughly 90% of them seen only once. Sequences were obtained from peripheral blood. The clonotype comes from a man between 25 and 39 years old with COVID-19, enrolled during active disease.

The CDR3 DNA reads as TGTGCCAGCAGTTCGACCCCAATCTTAGCGGGGATCGGCTACGAGCAGTACTTC. Translated, it gives CASSSTPILAGIGYEQYF. The chain combines TRBV2 with TRBJ2-7, with TRBD2 matching over 8 bases. V was clipped by 5 bases and J by 3 bases; unmatched bases: 18. The germline V gene has CDR1 SNHLY and CDR2 FYNNEI. The CDR3 length is 18 residues.